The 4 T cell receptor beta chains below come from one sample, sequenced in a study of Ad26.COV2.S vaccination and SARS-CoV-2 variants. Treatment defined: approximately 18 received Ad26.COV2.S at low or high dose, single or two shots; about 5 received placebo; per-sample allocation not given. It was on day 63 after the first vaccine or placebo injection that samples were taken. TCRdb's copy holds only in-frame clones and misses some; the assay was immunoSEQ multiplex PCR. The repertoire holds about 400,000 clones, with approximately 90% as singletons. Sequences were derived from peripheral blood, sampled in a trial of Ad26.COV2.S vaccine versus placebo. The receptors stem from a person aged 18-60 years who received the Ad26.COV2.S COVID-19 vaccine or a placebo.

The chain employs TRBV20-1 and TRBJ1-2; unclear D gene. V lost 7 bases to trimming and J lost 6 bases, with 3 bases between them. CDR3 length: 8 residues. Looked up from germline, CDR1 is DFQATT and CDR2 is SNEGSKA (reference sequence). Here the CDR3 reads CSDNGYTF. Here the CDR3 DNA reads TGCAGTGATAATGGCTACACCTTC.

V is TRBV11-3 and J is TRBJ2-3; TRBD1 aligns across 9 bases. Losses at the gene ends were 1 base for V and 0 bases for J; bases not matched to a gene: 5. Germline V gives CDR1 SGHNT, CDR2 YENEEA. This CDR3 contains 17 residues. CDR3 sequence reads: CASSLAGTGLSTDTQYF. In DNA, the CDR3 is TGTGCCAGCAGCTTAGCCGGGACAGGGCTTAGCACAGATACGCAGTATTTT.

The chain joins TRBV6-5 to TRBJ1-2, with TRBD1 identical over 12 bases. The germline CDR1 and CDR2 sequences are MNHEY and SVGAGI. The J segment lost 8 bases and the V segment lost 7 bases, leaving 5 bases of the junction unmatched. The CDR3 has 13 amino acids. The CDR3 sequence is CASNPGQGAGYTF. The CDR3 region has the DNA TGTGCCAGCAACCCGGGACAGGGGGCGGGCTACACCTTC.

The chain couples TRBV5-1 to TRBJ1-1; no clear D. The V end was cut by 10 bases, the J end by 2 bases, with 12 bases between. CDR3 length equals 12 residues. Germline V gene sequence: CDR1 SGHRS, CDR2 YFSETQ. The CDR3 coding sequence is TGCGCCTCCCGGGTCGGAAACACTGAAGCTTTCTTT. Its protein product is CASRVGNTEAFF.